This TCR beta chain was profiled in a study of cytomegalovirus exposure and HLA in healthy donors. Regarding the study as a whole: Later on, analysis showed that most CMV-associated TCR beta chains appeared to be HLA-restricted. Through in vitro validation, a few CMV-associated chains were shown to be specific for CMV antigens.

Trimming stripped 0 bases from V and 8 bases from J, with 11 bases between. Germline CDR1 LGHNA, CDR2 YSLEER. The CDR3 runs 14 residues. The PCR employed 60 Vbeta primers together with 13 Jbeta primers. Some clones are missing from TCRdb's copy, which holds only in-frame ones; the method was immunoSEQ multiplex PCR. Seen here are more than 100,000 clones, 65% to 80% observed once, and the top ten hold 2.7%. Concerning this clone itself: The antigen is undetermined.

The sequenced sample was PBMCs. This TCR was recovered from a woman aged 35 to 49 in good health and CMV-seropositive. The chain has TRBV4-3 and TRBJ2-4; D is ambiguous. DNA for the CDR3: TGCGCCAGCAGCCAAGATTCACACCGGGACATTCAGTACTTC. It translates to CASSQDSHRDIQYF.